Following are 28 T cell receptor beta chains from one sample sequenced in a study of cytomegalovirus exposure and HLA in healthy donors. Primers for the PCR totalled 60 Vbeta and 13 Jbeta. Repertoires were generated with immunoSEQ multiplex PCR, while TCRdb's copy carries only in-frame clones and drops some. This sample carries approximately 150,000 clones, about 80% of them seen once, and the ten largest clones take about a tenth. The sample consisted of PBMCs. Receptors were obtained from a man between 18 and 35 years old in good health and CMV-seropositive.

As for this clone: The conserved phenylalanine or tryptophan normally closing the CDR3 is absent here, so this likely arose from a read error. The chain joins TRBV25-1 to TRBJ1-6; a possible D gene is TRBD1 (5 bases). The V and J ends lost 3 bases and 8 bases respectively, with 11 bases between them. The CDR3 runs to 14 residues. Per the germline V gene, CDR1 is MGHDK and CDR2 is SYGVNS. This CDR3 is CASSEGTEYSPLHL. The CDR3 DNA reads TGTGCCAGCAGTGAGGGGACTGAGTATTCACCCCTCCACCTT.

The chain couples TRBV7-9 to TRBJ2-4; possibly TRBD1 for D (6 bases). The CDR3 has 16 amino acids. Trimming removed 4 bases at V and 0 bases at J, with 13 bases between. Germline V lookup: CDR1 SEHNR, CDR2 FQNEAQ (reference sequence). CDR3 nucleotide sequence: TGTGCCAGCAGCTCGCACAGGGAGACAGCCAAAAACATTCAGTACTTC. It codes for CASSSHRETAKNIQYF.

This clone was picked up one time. CDR3 nucleotide sequence: TGTGCCACCAGCGGATCTGGCGCAGGGGGCTCCTACGAGCAGTACTTC. This codes for CATSGSGAGGSYEQYF. The chain links TRBV15 to TRBJ2-7; 7 positions match TRBD1. J was trimmed by 0 bases and V by 5 bases; bases with no gene match: 10. The germline gives CDR1 LNHNV, CDR2 YYDKDF (reference sequence). This CDR3 is built from 16 residues. Supplemented by reference TRBV15 and TRBJ2-7, the full variable domain reads DAMVIQNPRYQVTQFGKPVTLSCSQTLNHNVMYWYQQKSSQAPKLLFHYYDKDFNNEADTPDNFQSRRPNTSFCFLDIRSPGLGDTAMYLCATSGSGAGGSYEQYFGPGTRLTVT.

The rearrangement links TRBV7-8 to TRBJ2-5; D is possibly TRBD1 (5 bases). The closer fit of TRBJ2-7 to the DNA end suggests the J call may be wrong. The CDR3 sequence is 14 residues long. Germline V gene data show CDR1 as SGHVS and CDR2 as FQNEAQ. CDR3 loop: CASSLANRRYEQYF. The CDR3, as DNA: TGTGCCAGCAGCTTAGCGAACAGGCGGTACGAGCAGTACTTC.

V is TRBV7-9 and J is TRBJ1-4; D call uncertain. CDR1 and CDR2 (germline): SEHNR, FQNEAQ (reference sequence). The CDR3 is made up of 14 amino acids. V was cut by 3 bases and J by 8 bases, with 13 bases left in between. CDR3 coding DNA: TGTGCCAGCAGCTTGCCCGGGCGGGTGGAAAAACTGTTTTTT. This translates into CASSLPGRVEKLFF.

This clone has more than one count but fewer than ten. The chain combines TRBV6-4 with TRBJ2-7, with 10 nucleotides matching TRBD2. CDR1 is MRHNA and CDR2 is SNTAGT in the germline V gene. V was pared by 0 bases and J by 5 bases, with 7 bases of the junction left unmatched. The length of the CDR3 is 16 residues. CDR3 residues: CASSDSEREGPHEQYF. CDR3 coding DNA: TGTGCCAGCAGTGACTCAGAGCGGGAGGGCCCCCACGAGCAGTACTTC.

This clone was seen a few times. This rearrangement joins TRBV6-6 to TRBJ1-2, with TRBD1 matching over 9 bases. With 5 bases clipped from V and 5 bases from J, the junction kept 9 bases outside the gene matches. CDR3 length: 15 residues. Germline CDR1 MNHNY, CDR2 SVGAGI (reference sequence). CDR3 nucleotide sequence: TGTGCCAGCAGTACGTACACCGGGACAGGGTATGGCTACACCTTC. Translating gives CASSTYTGTGYGYTF.

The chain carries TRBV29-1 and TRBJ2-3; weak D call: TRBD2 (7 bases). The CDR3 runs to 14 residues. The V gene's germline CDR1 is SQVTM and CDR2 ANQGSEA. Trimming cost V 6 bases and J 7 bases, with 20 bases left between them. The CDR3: CSVLLVGGPYTQYF. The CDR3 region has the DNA TGCAGCGTCTTACTAGTGGGGGGGCCATATACGCAGTATTTT.

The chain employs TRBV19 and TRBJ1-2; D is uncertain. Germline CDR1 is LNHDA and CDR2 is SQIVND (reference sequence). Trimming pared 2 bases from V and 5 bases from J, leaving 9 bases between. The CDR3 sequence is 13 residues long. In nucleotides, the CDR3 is TGTGCCAGTAGTATAAGTGGTACTTATGGCTACACCTTC. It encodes CASSISGTYGYTF.

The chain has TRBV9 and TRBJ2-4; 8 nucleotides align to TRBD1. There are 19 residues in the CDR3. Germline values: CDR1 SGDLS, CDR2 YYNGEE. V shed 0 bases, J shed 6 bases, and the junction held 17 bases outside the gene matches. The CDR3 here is CASSVVMGQATSAGNIQYF. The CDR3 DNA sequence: TGTGCCAGCAGCGTAGTAATGGGACAGGCAACCTCGGCAGGAAACATTCAGTACTTC.

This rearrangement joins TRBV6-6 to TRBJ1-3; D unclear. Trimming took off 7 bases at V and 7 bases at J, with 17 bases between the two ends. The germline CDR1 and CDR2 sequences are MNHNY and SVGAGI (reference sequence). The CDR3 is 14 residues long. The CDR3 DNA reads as TGTGCCAGCATTAGGGCTTCGGGATCTAACACCATATATTTT. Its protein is CASIRASGSNTIYF.

CDR3 sequence (DNA): TGTGCCAGTAGTATAGTGGGCCCAGGGTCAGAAAAACTGTTTTTT. This gives the protein CASSIVGPGSEKLFF. V gene TRBV19 combines with J gene TRBJ1-4; D is perhaps TRBD1 (5 bases). CDR3 size: 15 residues. CDR1 is LNHDA, CDR2 SQIVND, per germline (reference sequence). The V end lost 1 base, the J end lost 8 bases, and 14 bases lay between the germline ends.

CDR3 sequence: CASSYGRYSNQPQHF. The CDR3 bases are TGTGCCAGCAGTTATGGCAGATATAGCAATCAGCCCCAGCATTTT. The chain carries TRBV6-5 and TRBJ1-5; D is uncertain. V was clipped by 3 bases and J by 0 bases, with 9 bases between them. The CDR3 contains 15 residues. CDR1 MNHEY and CDR2 SVGAGI come from the germline V gene.

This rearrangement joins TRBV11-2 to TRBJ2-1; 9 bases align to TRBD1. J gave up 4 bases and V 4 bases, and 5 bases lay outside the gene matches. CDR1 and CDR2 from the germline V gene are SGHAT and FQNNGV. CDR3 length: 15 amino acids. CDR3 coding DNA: TGTGCCAGCAGCTCAGAGGGACAGGGTTACAATGAGCAGTTCTTC. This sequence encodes CASSSEGQGYNEQFF.

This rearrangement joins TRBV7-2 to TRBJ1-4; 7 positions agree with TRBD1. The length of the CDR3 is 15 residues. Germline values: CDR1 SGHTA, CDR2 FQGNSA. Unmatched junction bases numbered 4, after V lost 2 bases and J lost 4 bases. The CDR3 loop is CASSLYRGLNEKLFF. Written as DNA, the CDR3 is TGTGCCAGCAGCTTATACAGGGGTCTTAATGAAAAACTGTTTTTT.

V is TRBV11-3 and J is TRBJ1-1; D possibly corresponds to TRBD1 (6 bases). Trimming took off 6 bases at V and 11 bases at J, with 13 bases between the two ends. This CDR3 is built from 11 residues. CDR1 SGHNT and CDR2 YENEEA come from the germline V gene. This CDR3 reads CASRRGRGAFF. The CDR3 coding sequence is TGTGCCAGCAGGAGGGGAAGGGGGGCTTTCTTT.

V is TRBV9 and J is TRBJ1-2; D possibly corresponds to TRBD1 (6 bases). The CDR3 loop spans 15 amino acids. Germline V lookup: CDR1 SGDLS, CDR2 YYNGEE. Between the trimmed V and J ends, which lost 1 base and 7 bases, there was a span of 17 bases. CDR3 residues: CASSVPGRGVSGYTF. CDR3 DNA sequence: TGTGCCAGCAGCGTACCTGGCAGGGGAGTCAGTGGCTACACCTTC. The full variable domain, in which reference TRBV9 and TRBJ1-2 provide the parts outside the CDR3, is DSGVTQTPKHLITATGQRVTLRCSPRSGDLSVYWYQQSLDQGLQFLIQYYNGEERAKGNILERFSAQQFPDLHSELNLSSLELGDSALYFCASSVPGRGVSGYTFGSGTRLTVV.

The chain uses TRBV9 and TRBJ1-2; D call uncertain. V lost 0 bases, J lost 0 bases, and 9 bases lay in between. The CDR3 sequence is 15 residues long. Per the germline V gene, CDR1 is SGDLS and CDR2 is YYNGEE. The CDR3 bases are TGTGCCAGCAGCGTAGCCCCATCAGCTAACTATGGCTACACCTTC. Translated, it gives CASSVAPSANYGYTF.

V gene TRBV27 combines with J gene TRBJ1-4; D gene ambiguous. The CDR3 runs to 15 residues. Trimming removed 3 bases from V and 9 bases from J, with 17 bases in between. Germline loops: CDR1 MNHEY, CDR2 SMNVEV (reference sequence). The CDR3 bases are TGTGCCAGCAGTTTTAAGAACTGGGGAGATAAAAAACTGTTTTTT. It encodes CASSFKNWGDKKLFF.

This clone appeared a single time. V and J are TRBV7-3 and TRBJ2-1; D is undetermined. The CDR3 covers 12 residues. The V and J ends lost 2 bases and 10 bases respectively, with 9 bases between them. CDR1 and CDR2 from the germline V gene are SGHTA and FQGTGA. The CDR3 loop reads CASSLAGGEQFF. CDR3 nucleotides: TGTGCCAGCAGCTTAGCAGGTGGGGAGCAGTTCTTC.

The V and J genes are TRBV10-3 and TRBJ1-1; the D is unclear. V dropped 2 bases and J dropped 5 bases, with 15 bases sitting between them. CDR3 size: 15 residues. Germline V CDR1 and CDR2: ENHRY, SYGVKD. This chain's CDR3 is CAISESTEIWTEAFF. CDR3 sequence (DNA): TGTGCCATCAGTGAGAGCACAGAAATCTGGACTGAAGCTTTCTTT.

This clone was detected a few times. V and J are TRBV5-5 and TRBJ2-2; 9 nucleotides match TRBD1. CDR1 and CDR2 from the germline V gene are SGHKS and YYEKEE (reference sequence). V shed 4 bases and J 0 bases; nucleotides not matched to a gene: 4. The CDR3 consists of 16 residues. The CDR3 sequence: CASSPTGGTNTGELFF. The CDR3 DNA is TGTGCCAGCAGCCCAACAGGGGGCACGAACACCGGGGAGCTGTTTTTT.

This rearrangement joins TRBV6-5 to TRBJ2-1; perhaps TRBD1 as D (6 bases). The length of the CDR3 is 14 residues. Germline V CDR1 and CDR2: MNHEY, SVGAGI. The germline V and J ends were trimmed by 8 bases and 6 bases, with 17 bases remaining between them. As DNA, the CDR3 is TGTGCCAGCGGGATTGGAAGGGGGTTCAATGAGCAGTTCTTC. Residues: CASGIGRGFNEQFF.

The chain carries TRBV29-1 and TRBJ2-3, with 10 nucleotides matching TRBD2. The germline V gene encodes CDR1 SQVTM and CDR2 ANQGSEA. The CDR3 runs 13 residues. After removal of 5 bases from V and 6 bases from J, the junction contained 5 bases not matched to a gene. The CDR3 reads CSVLVGLADTQYF. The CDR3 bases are TGCAGCGTTTTAGTGGGACTAGCGGATACGCAGTATTTT.

The CDR3 DNA reads TGTGCCAGCAGCTCAGGCGCGTATAACACTGAAGCTTTCTTT. It translates to CASSSGAYNTEAFF. The chain links TRBV7-8 to TRBJ1-1, with D unclear. V shed 4 bases and J shed 2 bases, with 11 bases lying between them. CDR3 size: 14 residues. Germline V gives CDR1 SGHVS, CDR2 FQNEAQ.

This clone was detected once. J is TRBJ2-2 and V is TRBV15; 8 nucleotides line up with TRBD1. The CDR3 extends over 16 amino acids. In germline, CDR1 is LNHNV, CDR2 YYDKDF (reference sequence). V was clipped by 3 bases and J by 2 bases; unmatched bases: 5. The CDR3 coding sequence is TGTGCCACCAGCAGCCCCGGGACAGGAAACACCGGGGAGCTGTTTTTT. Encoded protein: CATSSPGTGNTGELFF.

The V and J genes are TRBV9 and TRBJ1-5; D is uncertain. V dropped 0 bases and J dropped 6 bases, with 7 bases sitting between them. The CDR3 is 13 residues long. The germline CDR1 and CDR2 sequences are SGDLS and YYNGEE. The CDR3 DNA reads TGTGCCAGCAGCGTAGCTCCCAGTCAGCCCCAGCATTTT. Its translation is CASSVAPSQPQHF. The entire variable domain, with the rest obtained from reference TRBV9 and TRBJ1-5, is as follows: DSGVTQTPKHLITATGQRVTLRCSPRSGDLSVYWYQQSLDQGLQFLIQYYNGEERAKGNILERFSAQQFPDLHSELNLSSLELGDSALYFCASSVAPSQPQHFGDGTRLSIL.

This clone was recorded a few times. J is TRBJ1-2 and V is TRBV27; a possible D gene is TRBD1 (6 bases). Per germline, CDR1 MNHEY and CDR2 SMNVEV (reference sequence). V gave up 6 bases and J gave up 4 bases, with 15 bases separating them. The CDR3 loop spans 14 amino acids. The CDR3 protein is CASSLRQDGYGYTF. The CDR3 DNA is TGTGCCAGCAGCCTCCGACAGGACGGCTATGGCTACACCTTC.